This TCR beta chain was obtained from a study of CD8 T cell repertoires and HIV-1 epitope variants. In the study overall: T cells were stimulated with Twenty-five Gag and Nef peptides separately. An uncultured baseline aliquot held 1M T cells.

This table comes from immunoSEQ multiplex PCR, and its TCRdb copy is limited to in-frame clones, with some not included. The sample records 80,000 to 95,000 clones, more than 65% being singletons. CDR3 length: 18 residues. Trimming pared 4 bases from V and 7 bases from J, leaving 25 bases between. CDR1 and CDR2 (germline): MDHEN, SYDVKM. The chain recombines TRBV28 with TRBJ2-2; D is possibly TRBD1 or TRBD2 (5 bases each). This TCR was recovered from a male donor with HIV. Material: uncultured baseline CD8+ T cells from peripheral blood mononuclear cells (PBMCs). CDR3 in amino acids: CASSSGTLLGAPIGELFF. CDR3 DNA sequence: TGTGCCAGCAGTTCTGGGACGCTTTTAGGGGCCCCGATCGGGGAGCTGTTTTTT. Variable domain in full (rest from reference TRBV28 and TRBJ2-2): DVKVTQSSRYLVKRTGEKVFLECVQDMDHENMFWYRQDPGLGLRLIYFSYDVKMKEKGDIPEGYSVSREKKERFSLILESASTNQTSMYLCASSSGTLLGAPIGELFFGEGSRLTVL.